A selection of T cell receptor beta chains follows, all from one sample in a study of technical replicates of blood from a few donors. Clones were sequenced by immunoSEQ multiplex PCR, and TCRdb holds only the in-frame ones, with some missing. The sample lists tens of thousands of clones; approximately 94% were seen once. Sequencing used T cells isolated from PBMCs. These receptors were obtained from a human donor in good health. CDR3s include the opening cysteine and the closing phenylalanine or tryptophan. Fields, in order: V gene, D gene, clone size, J gene, CDR3 DNA, CDR3 protein. A D gene is named only where the DNA matches it firmly. The size of a clone is reported for some rows only, either as once, few or many, or as a class for expanded clones.

v_call: TRBV7-8; d_call: TRBD2; clone_size: once; j_call: TRBJ2-5; cdr3_nt: TGTGCCAGCAGCCTCCGGACACAGTTTGGCGGGGGGGCCGGGGAGACCCAGTACTTC; cdr3_aa: CASSLRTQFGGGAGETQYF
v_call: TRBV7-8; d_call: TRBD1; clone_size: -; j_call: TRBJ2-7; cdr3_nt: TGTGCCAGCAGCTTAACGGGACAGGGGAATAACGAGCAGTACTTC; cdr3_aa: CASSLTGQGNNEQYF
v_call: TRBV6-5; d_call: -; clone_size: -; j_call: TRBJ2-2; cdr3_nt: TGTGCCAGCAGTTACTCCCTAGCCGGGGAGCTGTTTTTT; cdr3_aa: CASSYSLAGELFF
v_call: TRBV4-2; d_call: -; clone_size: -; j_call: TRBJ2-3; cdr3_nt: TGTGCCAGCAGCCAAGGGGGGCGGACAGATACGCAGTATTTT; cdr3_aa: CASSQGGRTDTQYF
v_call: TRBV7-3; d_call: -; clone_size: once; j_call: TRBJ2-2; cdr3_nt: TGTGCCAGCAGCTCCTACACCGGGGAGCTGTTTTTT; cdr3_aa: CASSSYTGELFF
v_call: TRBV4-1; d_call: TRBD2; clone_size: -; j_call: TRBJ2-7; cdr3_nt: TGCGCCAGCAGCCAAGCGCCCGCGGGGGGCTATGACGAGCAGTACTTC; cdr3_aa: CASSQAPAGGYDEQYF
v_call: TRBV4-1; d_call: -; clone_size: -; j_call: TRBJ1-2; cdr3_nt: TGCGCCAGCAGCCAAGATCGCCGGACACCGGAGGGCTACACCTTC; cdr3_aa: CASSQDRRTPEGYTF
v_call: TRBV28; d_call: -; clone_size: once; j_call: TRBJ2-3; cdr3_nt: TGTGCCAGCAGTTTGGGACAAAACACAGATACGCAGTATTTT; cdr3_aa: CASSLGQNTDTQYF
v_call: TRBV27; d_call: TRBD1; clone_size: -; j_call: TRBJ2-5; cdr3_nt: TGTGCCAGCAGCACAGGGGGGGAGACCCAGTACTTC; cdr3_aa: CASSTGGETQYF
v_call: TRBV2; d_call: TRBD1; clone_size: few; j_call: TRBJ2-6; cdr3_nt: TGTACCTTATCCCGGGACAGCGTCCTGACTTTC; cdr3_aa: CTLSRDSVLTF
v_call: TRBV5-1; d_call: TRBD1; clone_size: -; j_call: TRBJ2-1; cdr3_nt: TGCGCCAGCAGCTCACAGGGGCCAGAGCAGTTCTTC; cdr3_aa: CASSSQGPEQFF
v_call: TRBV6-5; d_call: -; clone_size: few; j_call: TRBJ1-1; cdr3_nt: TGTGCCAGCAGTTACTCGGGACACAACACTGAAGCTTTCTTT; cdr3_aa: CASSYSGHNTEAFF
v_call: TRBV29-1; d_call: -; clone_size: -; j_call: TRBJ1-1; cdr3_nt: TGCAGCGTTGTAGGACAGTTGAACACTGAAGCTTTCTTT; cdr3_aa: CSVVGQLNTEAFF
v_call: TRBV7-2; d_call: -; clone_size: -; j_call: TRBJ2-1; cdr3_nt: TGTGCCAGCAGCTTAGGGCAGAGTCGGGTCTTC; cdr3_aa: CASSLGQSRVF
v_call: TRBV5-5; d_call: TRBD2; clone_size: -; j_call: TRBJ2-1; cdr3_nt: TGTGCCAGCAGCTTCTCAACTAGCGGGAGTCTTGAGCAGTTCTTC; cdr3_aa: CASSFSTSGSLEQFF